This T cell receptor (beta chain) came from a study of blood T cell repertoires in COVID-19. Turning to the study itself: PBMCs, B-cell-depleted T cells, or T cells provided the cDNA or gDNA that made up the material.

The authors' processing: Estimates of nucleated cell counts were drawn from the amplification of reference gene primers. TCRdb's copy holds only in-frame clones and misses some; the assay was immunoSEQ multiplex PCR. The V and J calls and the clone size are those of that table, but D and trimming were determined from the DNA. This table holds roughly 100,000 clones, about four fifths found once. The CDR3 totals 14 residues. CDR1 is SGHTA, CDR2 FQGNSA, per germline. V was pared by 5 bases and J by 4 bases, with 13 bases between. The sequencing input was peripheral blood. V and J are TRBV7-2 and TRBJ2-3; possibly TRBD1 for D (6 bases). This TCR was recovered from a woman of 80 years or more with active or convalescent COVID-19. CDR3 amino acids: CASSLWGPPDTQYF. CDR3 nucleotides: TGTGCCAGCAGCCTGTGGGGGCCCCCAGATACGCAGTATTTT.